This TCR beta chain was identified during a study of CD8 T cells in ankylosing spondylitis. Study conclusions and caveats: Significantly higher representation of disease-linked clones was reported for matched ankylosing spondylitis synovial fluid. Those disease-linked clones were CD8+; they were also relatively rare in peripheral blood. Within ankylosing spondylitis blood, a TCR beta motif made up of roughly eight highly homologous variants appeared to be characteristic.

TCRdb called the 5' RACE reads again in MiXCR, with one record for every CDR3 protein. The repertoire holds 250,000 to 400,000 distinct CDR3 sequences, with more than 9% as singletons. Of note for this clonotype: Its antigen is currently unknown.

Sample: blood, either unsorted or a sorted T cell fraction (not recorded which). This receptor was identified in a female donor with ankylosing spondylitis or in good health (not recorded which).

The CDR3 is CASSFVQGSSYNEQFF. The CDR3 coding sequence is TGTGCCAGCAGTTTTGTACAGGGGAGCTCCTACAATGAGCAGTTCTTC. V and J are TRBV28 and TRBJ2-1; 7 bases are a match to TRBD1. V lost 3 bases and J lost 0; bases outside the gene matches: 5. The CDR3 has 16 amino acids. The V gene's germline CDR1 is MDHEN and CDR2 SYDVKM.